These 18 T cell receptor beta chains came from one sample sequenced in a study of T cells in tuberculosis. TCRdb keeps only in-frame clones here, not all; method: immunoSEQ multiplex PCR. Among some 25,000 clones listed, nearly 97% were seen once. Sequencing was carried out using PBMCs. All receptors come from a donor between 10 and 35 years old with latent tuberculosis or without tuberculosis infection.

The chain carries TRBV25-1 and TRBJ2-3, with 8 positions matching TRBD1. Germline CDR1 is MGHDK and CDR2 is SYGVNS. This CDR3 is 16 amino acids long. V gave up 6 bases and J gave up 1 base; unmatched junction bases: 9. The CDR3 reads CASRFSGQGGTDTQYF. The CDR3, as DNA: TGTGCCAGCAGGTTTTCAGGACAGGGCGGCACAGATACGCAGTATTTT. The whole variable domain, filled in from reference TRBV25-1 and TRBJ2-3, reads EADIYQTPRYLVIGTGKKITLECSQTMGHDKMYWYQQDPGMELHLIHYSYGVNSTEKGDLSSESTVSRIRTEHFPLTLESARPSHTSQYLCASRFSGQGGTDTQYFGPGTRLTVL.

The chain links TRBV5-1 to TRBJ1-4; D possibly corresponds to TRBD1 (5 bases). Trimming shortened V by 4 bases and J by 5 bases, and 21 bases separated the two germline ends. CDR3 length equals 17 residues. CDR1 and CDR2 from the germline V gene are SGHRS and YFSETQ. The CDR3: CASSLLGPAGKNEKLFF. In DNA form, the CDR3 reads TGCGCCAGCAGCCTCCTAGGCCCGGCAGGGAAGAATGAAAAACTGTTTTTT.

The V gene is TRBV6-1, the J gene TRBJ1-3, with 9 bases matching TRBD1. From germline, CDR1 is MNHNS and CDR2 SASEGT. The CDR3 covers 16 residues. Unmatched junction bases numbered 2, after V lost 2 bases and J lost 0 bases. This CDR3 reads CASSERTGDSGNTIYF. The CDR3 DNA reads as TGTGCCAGCAGTGAAAGGACAGGGGACTCTGGAAACACCATATATTTT.

The gene calls are TRBV7-3 and TRBJ2-1; 10 nucleotides line up with TRBD2. The CDR3 consists of 15 residues. V trimming: 5 bases; J trimming: 13 bases; junction bases outside the gene matches: 14. Germline lookup yields CDR1 SGHTA and CDR2 FQGTGA. The CDR3 region has the DNA TGTGCCAGCAGCCCCTCCGTAGCGGGGGGCCTCGACCAGTTCTTC. It codes for CASSPSVAGGLDQFF.

The V and J genes are TRBV27 and TRBJ2-3; D may be TRBD1 (5 bases). CDR1 and CDR2 from the germline V gene are MNHEY and SMNVEV (reference sequence). Trimming pared 0 bases from V and 11 bases from J, leaving 18 bases between. This CDR3 region has 15 residues. The chain's CDR3 is CASSLSKDTRSGQYF. CDR3 DNA sequence: TGTGCCAGCAGTTTATCTAAGGACACCCGGTCAGGGCAGTATTTT.

The chain couples TRBV30 to TRBJ2-1; 13 bases match TRBD2. CDR3 length equals 18 residues. Unmatched junction bases numbered 8, after V lost 3 bases and J lost 0 bases. Germline loops: CDR1 GTSNPN, CDR2 SVGIG (reference sequence). CDR3 nucleotide sequence: TGTGCCTGGAGCCCACTAGCGGGGGGGCCTAGCTCCTACAATGAGCAGTTCTTC. This gives the protein CAWSPLAGGPSSYNEQFF.

V and J are TRBV9 and TRBJ2-3; 8 nucleotides line up with TRBD2. This CDR3 contains 16 residues. Per germline, CDR1 SGDLS and CDR2 YYNGEE. Trimming cost V 4 bases and J 4 bases; bases outside gene matches: 11. The CDR3: CASSPRGGQESDTQYF. Written as DNA, the CDR3 is TGTGCCAGCAGCCCCCGCGGGGGGCAGGAGTCAGATACGCAGTATTTT.

This chain joins TRBV29-1 and TRBJ1-2; D gene unclear. This CDR3 is 15 amino acids long. Germline V gives CDR1 SQVTM, CDR2 ANQGSEA. V lost 7 bases, J lost 5 bases, and 23 bases lay in between. The CDR3 DNA follows: TGCAGCGCCTCGCTTGGGAGTGTATCAGGTTATGGCTACACCTTC. Translation: CSASLGSVSGYGYTF.

This sequence joins TRBV23-1 and TRBJ1-3; TRBD1 agrees at 11 bases. TRBV23-1 is flagged as an ORF with uncertain function. The CDR3 totals 14 residues. The junction had 1 base not matched to a gene; V was cut back by 0 bases and J by 9 bases. Written as DNA, the CDR3 is TGCGCCAGCAGTCAATCGGGACAGGGGGGCACCATATATTTT. Translated: CASSQSGQGGTIYF.

This clone was recorded once. The rearrangement links TRBV30 to TRBJ1-1; tentative D call: TRBD1 (6 bases). CDR1 and CDR2 from the germline V gene are GTSNPN and SVGIG (reference sequence). This CDR3 comprises 16 residues. V lost 6 bases to trimming and J lost 0 bases, with 20 bases between them. CDR3 DNA: TGTGCCTGTCCTCGCTGGGACACAAGCATGAACACTGAAGCTTTCTTT. It yields the protein CACPRWDTSMNTEAFF.

The chain is built from TRBV5-4 and TRBJ2-4; D perhaps matches TRBD1 (5 bases). The CDR3 is 12 amino acids. V was cut by 2 bases and J by 6 bases, with 6 bases left in between. Germline CDR1 and CDR2: SGHNT and YYREEE (reference sequence). Written as DNA, the CDR3 is TGTGCCAGCAGCTTCCAGGGAAACATTCAGTACTTC. Its protein is CASSFQGNIQYF.

This clone was observed a single time. The chain couples TRBV4-1 to TRBJ2-3; D gene uncertain. CDR3 length: 12 residues. The germline V gene encodes CDR1 MGHRA and CDR2 YSYEKL. V was trimmed by 11 bases and J by 6 bases, leaving 15 bases between them. In DNA, the CDR3 is TGCGCCCCCCACGACATAAAGGATACGCAGTATTTT. Translated, it gives CAPHDIKDTQYF.

The chain employs TRBV5-4 and TRBJ1-4, with D perhaps TRBD1 (6 bases). Germline CDR1 reads SGHNT; CDR2 reads YYREEE (reference sequence). This CDR3 has 12 amino acids. The V and J ends lost 7 bases and 4 bases respectively, with 8 bases between them. CDR3 coding DNA: TGTGCCAGCGGACAGATTAATGAAAAACTGTTTTTT. Its protein is CASGQINEKLFF. Full variable domain (remainder filled in from reference TRBV5-4 and TRBJ1-4): ETGVTQSPTHLIKTRGQQVTLRCSSQSGHNTVSWYQQALGQGPQFIFQYYREEENGRGNFPPRFSGLQFPNYSSELNVNALELDDSALYLCASGQINEKLFFGSGTQLSVL.

The rearrangement uses TRBV15 and TRBJ1-1; the D gene is possibly TRBD1 (6 bases). Germline values: CDR1 LNHNV, CDR2 YYDKDF (reference sequence). V was trimmed by 3 bases and J by 2 bases, leaving 7 bases between them. The CDR3 spans 13 residues. CDR3 sequence reads: CATSRTGNTEAFF. The CDR3 DNA reads TGTGCCACCAGCAGGACAGGTAACACTGAAGCTTTCTTT. The full variable domain, rest sourced from reference TRBV15 and TRBJ1-1, is DAMVIQNPRYQVTQFGKPVTLSCSQTLNHNVMYWYQQKSSQAPKLLFHYYDKDFNNEADTPDNFQSRRPNTSFCFLDIRSPGLGDTAMYLCATSRTGNTEAFFGQGTRLTVV.

V usage is TRBV21-1 and J usage is TRBJ1-3; the table's D call of TRBD1 was not tested on the DNA. TRBV21-1 is given as a pseudogene. The CDR3 runs 20 residues. This chain's CDR3 is CASSDLKTGAQNGGRNTIYF. In nucleotides, the CDR3 is TGTGCCAGCAGTGACCTTAAAACAGGGGCCCAGAACGGCGGGAGAAACACCATATATTTT.

This clone is a singleton in its sample. The chain uses TRBV5-1 and TRBJ2-2; D possibly corresponds to TRBD1 (5 bases). The CDR3 has 14 residues. The V gene lost 0 bases and the J gene lost 6 bases, with 9 bases spanning the gap. The germline gives CDR1 SGHRS, CDR2 YFSETQ. This CDR3 reads CASSLVAGPGELFF. The CDR3 DNA sequence: TGCGCCAGCAGCTTGGTGGCAGGGCCCGGGGAGCTGTTTTTT.

The chain links TRBV19 to TRBJ2-7; no clear D gene. The CDR3 runs 13 residues. Trimming removed 5 bases from V and 2 bases from J, with 10 bases in between. CDR1 is LNHDA, CDR2 SQIVND, per germline (reference sequence). CDR3 in DNA: TGTGCCAGTAGTCCCGGCGGAACCTACGAGCAGTACGTC. Protein: CASSPGGTYEQYV.

The V call is TRBV19, the J call TRBJ1-5; 8 bases match TRBD1. The germline CDR1 and CDR2 sequences are LNHDA and SQIVND (reference sequence). The CDR3 is made up of 15 amino acids. V lost 6 bases to trimming and J lost 1 base; unmatched junction nucleotides: 5. The CDR3 loop is CASSLTGASNQPQHF. The CDR3 region has the DNA TGTGCCAGTAGCCTGACAGGGGCGAGCAATCAGCCCCAGCATTTT.